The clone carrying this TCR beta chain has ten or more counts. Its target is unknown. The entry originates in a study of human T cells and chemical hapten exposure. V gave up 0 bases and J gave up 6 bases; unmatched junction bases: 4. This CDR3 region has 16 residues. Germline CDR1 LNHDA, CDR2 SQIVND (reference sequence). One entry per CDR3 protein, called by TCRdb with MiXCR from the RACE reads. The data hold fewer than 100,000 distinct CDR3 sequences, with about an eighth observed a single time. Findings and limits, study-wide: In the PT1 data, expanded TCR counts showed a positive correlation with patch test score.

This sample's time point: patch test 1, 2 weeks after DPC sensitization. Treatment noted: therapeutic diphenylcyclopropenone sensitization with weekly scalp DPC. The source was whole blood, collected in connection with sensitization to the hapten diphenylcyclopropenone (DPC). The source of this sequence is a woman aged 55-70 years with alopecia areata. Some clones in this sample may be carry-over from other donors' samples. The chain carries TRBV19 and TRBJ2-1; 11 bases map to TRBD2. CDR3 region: CASSIEASGGSNEQFF. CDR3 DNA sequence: TGTGCCAGTAGTATAGAGGCTAGCGGGGGGAGCAATGAGCAGTTCTTC.